Listed here are 25 T cell receptor beta chains from one sample, sequenced in a study of cytomegalovirus exposure and HLA in healthy donors (dated 2017 in TCRdb). The library was made by the immunoSEQ multiplex PCR assay. A mixture of 60 forward primers for TCR Vbeta segments and 13 reverse primers for TCR Jbeta segments was used in the multiplex PCR. In TCRdb, the immuneACCESS table is reduced to in-frame sequences with V and J assigned. These tables do not hold every clone; where another copy was compared, an unresolved V gene accounts for under half, and the others remain unexplained. The sample table shows under 140,000 clones, and approximately 86% are seen once. Together, the top ten hold less than 2% of the sample. The sequencing sample was made of PBMCs. These receptors were collected from a man aged 35 to 55 in good health and CMV-seronegative.

This CDR3 reads CASRVPGTGGRQPQHF. CDR3 bases: TGTGCCAGCAGAGTCCCCGGGACAGGGGGAAGACAGCCCCAGCATTTT. This rearrangement joins TRBV28 to TRBJ1-5; TRBD1 matches at 11 bases. Germline loops: CDR1 MDHEN, CDR2 SYDVKM. The CDR3 loop spans 16 amino acids. The ends lost 6 bases at V and 7 bases at J; junction bases unmatched: 11.

This clone was counted a few times. The rearrangement joins TRBV4-3 to TRBJ1-1, with a weak D call TRBD1 (6 bases). V lost 0 bases and J lost 2, with 13 bases in between. Germline CDR1 LGHNA, CDR2 YSLEER. The CDR3 totals 16 residues. Written as DNA, the CDR3 is TGCGCCAGCAGCCAAGATTTAGGGGGGGAAAACACTGAAGCTTTCTTT. It yields the protein CASSQDLGGENTEAFF.

This clone was detected only a few times. The V call is TRBV5-6, the J call TRBJ1-4; D remains unclear. The CDR3 sequence is 15 residues long. The germline V gene encodes CDR1 SGHDT and CDR2 YYEEEE. V lost 0 bases and J 8 bases, leaving 14 bases between the germline ends. As DNA, the CDR3 is TGTGCCAGCAGCTTGGCCCCCAGGCCGGCGGAAAAACTGTTTTTT. It yields the protein CASSLAPRPAEKLFF.

This clone was seen a handful of times. The V and J genes are TRBV9 and TRBJ2-1; 7 positions agree with TRBD2. CDR3 length: 15 residues. The trim removed 3 bases at V and 8 bases at J, leaving 11 bases unmatched. Germline V CDR1 and CDR2: SGDLS, YYNGEE. CDR3 sequence (DNA): TGTGCCAGCAGCGCCACCAATGGGGGGGTCGATGAGCAGTTCTTC. The encoded protein is CASSATNGGVDEQFF.

The chain recombines TRBV2 with TRBJ2-7; D ambiguous. With 3 bases removed from V and 5 bases from J, the gap between germline ends came to 14 bases. The CDR3 totals 14 residues. The germline V gene encodes CDR1 SNHLY and CDR2 FYNNEI. The CDR3 DNA sequence: TGTGCCAGCAGTGATGCGACACGCCAGAACGAGCAGTACTTC. Its translation is CASSDATRQNEQYF.

This sequence joins TRBV6-6 and TRBJ2-1, with 8 bases matching TRBD1. Looked up from germline, CDR1 is MNHNY and CDR2 is SVGAGI (reference sequence). This CDR3 has 16 residues. The trim removed 0 bases at V and 4 bases at J, leaving 5 bases unmatched. The CDR3 sequence: CASSYSSGGRYNEQFF. The DNA of the CDR3 is TGTGCCAGCAGTTACTCGTCAGGGGGCAGGTACAATGAGCAGTTCTTC.

The chain joins TRBV2 to TRBJ2-2; D is perhaps TRBD2 (6 bases). Germline V gives CDR1 SNHLY, CDR2 FYNNEI. The CDR3 consists of 13 residues. V was pared by 6 bases and J by 1 base, with 6 bases between. This chain's CDR3 is CASRGGNTGELFF. As DNA, the CDR3 is TGTGCCAGCAGGGGGGGGAACACCGGGGAGCTGTTTTTT.

V gene TRBV18 combines with J gene TRBJ1-1, with 7 bases aligning to TRBD1. After removal of 7 bases from V and 1 base from J, the junction contained 3 bases not matched to a gene. The germline gives CDR1 KGHSH, CDR2 LQKENI. The CDR3 is made up of 13 amino acids. In DNA, the CDR3 is TGTGCCAGCTTCGGACAGGCGAACACTGAAGCTTTCTTT. Amino acid sequence: CASFGQANTEAFF.

The rearrangement joins TRBV6-1 to TRBJ1-5; D gene ambiguous. The CDR3 totals 15 residues. Germline CDR1 MNHNS, CDR2 SASEGT. V lost 7 bases and J 0 bases, leaving 13 bases between the germline ends. CDR3 region: CASTLSGDSNQPQHF. CDR3 DNA sequence: TGTGCCAGCACCCTCTCCGGGGATAGCAATCAGCCCCAGCATTTT.

The V call is TRBV15, the J call TRBJ1-4; 7 bases line up with TRBD1. Germline CDR1 is LNHNV and CDR2 is YYDKDF (reference sequence). V lost 3 bases, J lost 8 bases, and 9 bases stayed unmatched. The CDR3 totals 15 residues. The CDR3 spells CATSRDGTVREKLFF. The CDR3 coding sequence is TGTGCCACCAGCAGGGACGGGACAGTAAGGGAAAAACTGTTTTTT.

The rearrangement joins TRBV18 to TRBJ2-1, with 7 bases fitting TRBD1. CDR1 and CDR2 from the germline V gene are KGHSH and LQKENI. V shed 0 bases and J 7 bases; nucleotides not matched to a gene: 3. The CDR3 covers 14 residues. The CDR3 coding sequence is TGTGCCAGCTCACCACCGAGGGGGCTGAATGAGCAGTTCTTC. It is translated as CASSPPRGLNEQFF.

This clone was recorded once. The rearrangement joins TRBV5-1 to TRBJ2-2; 8 bases match TRBD1. This CDR3 has 16 amino acids. The trim removed 0 bases at V and 5 bases at J, leaving 6 bases unmatched. The germline V gene encodes CDR1 SGHRS and CDR2 YFSETQ. The CDR3 DNA is TGCGCCAGCAGCTTGGGACAGGGGATGGGTACCGGGGAGCTGTTTTTT. It specifies CASSLGQGMGTGELFF.

Points on this clone: Relative to the germline gene, one junction end is altered; a read error may explain this. The same CDR3 arises from other DNA sequences in this sample as well. The chain combines TRBV30 with TRBJ1-2, with 10 positions matching TRBD1. The CDR3 has 19 residues. Germline loops: CDR1 GTSNPN, CDR2 SVGIG (reference sequence). CDR3 DNA sequence: TGCGCCTGGACCCCAACCGGGACAGGGGCACTATTTCGGGGGTATGGCTACACCTTC. This translates into CAWTPTGTGALFRGYGYTF.

This rearrangement joins TRBV2 to TRBJ1-1, with D hard to call. Germline CDR1 and CDR2: SNHLY and FYNNEI. Deletions cut 3 bases from V and 7 bases from J, with 9 bases between. The CDR3 sequence is 12 residues long. The CDR3, as DNA: TGTGCCAGCAGTGACCCCGCGAGTGAAGCTTTCTTT. Its protein is CASSDPASEAFF. Full variable domain (missing parts from reference TRBV2 and TRBJ1-1): EPEVTQTPSHQVTQMGQEVILRCVPISNHLYFYWYRQILGQKVEFLVSFYNNEISEKSEIFDDQFSVERPDGSNFTLKIRSTKLEDSAMYFCASSDPASEAFFGQGTRLTVV.

The CDR3 reads CASRGVSGANVLTF. Here the CDR3 DNA reads TGTGCCAGCAGGGGCGTCTCTGGGGCCAACGTCCTGACTTTC. The rearrangement joins TRBV6-5 to TRBJ2-6; the D is unclear. CDR3 length: 14 amino acids. Trimming took off 6 bases at V and 0 bases at J, with 6 bases between the two ends. CDR1 is MNHEY, CDR2 SVGAGI, per germline.

The chain recombines TRBV6-5 with TRBJ1-3; TRBD1 matches at 10 bases. The CDR3 runs 15 residues. The junction had 5 bases not matched to a gene; V was cut back by 6 bases and J by 3 bases. Germline loops: CDR1 MNHEY, CDR2 SVGAGI. CDR3 nucleotide sequence: TGTGCCAGCAGCCCCGGACAGGGGGTTGGAAACACCATATATTTT. Residues: CASSPGQGVGNTIYF.

V gene TRBV7-6 combines with J gene TRBJ2-3, with 8 positions matching TRBD1. The junction had 6 bases not matched to a gene; V was cut back by 5 bases and J by 5 bases. CDR1 is SGHVS, CDR2 FNYEAQ, per germline. The CDR3 loop spans 14 amino acids. CDR3 sequence: CASSPGQGLDTQYF. In DNA, the CDR3 is TGTGCCAGCAGCCCCGGACAGGGCTTAGATACGCAGTATTTT.

The chain recombines TRBV4-3 with TRBJ1-6, with D maybe TRBD1 (5 bases). V was cut by 0 bases and J by 8 bases, with 11 bases left in between. Germline CDR1 is LGHNA and CDR2 is YSLEER. The CDR3 is made up of 15 amino acids. CDR3 nucleotides: TGCGCCAGCAGCCAAGACCGGGGGATGGATTCACCCCTCCACTTT. Translated, it gives CASSQDRGMDSPLHF.

The chain couples TRBV7-3 to TRBJ2-2; D is unresolved. The germline V gene encodes CDR1 SGHTA and CDR2 FQGTGA. Trimming left V 5 bases short and J 0 bases short, with 10 bases between. The CDR3 covers 15 residues. As DNA, the CDR3 is TGTGCCAGCAGCCTTAGCCCGACGAACACCGGGGAGCTGTTTTTT. As protein: CASSLSPTNTGELFF. The entire variable domain, with the rest obtained from reference TRBV7-3 and TRBJ2-2, is as follows: GAGVSQTPSNKVTEKGKYVELRCDPISGHTALYWYRQSLGQGPEFLIYFQGTGAADDSGLPNDRFFAVRPEGSVSTLKIQRTERGDSAVYLCASSLSPTNTGELFFGEGSRLTVL.

This clone was seen a few times. Written as DNA, the CDR3 is TGTGCCAGCAGCTTAAAGTGGGGGCAAAAGTACACTGAAGCTTTCTTT. Protein product: CASSLKWGQKYTEAFF. This chain joins TRBV11-2 and TRBJ1-1; D is possibly TRBD1 (6 bases). The CDR3 is 16 residues long. V lost 2 bases and J 3 bases, leaving 16 bases between the germline ends. Germline-derived CDR1 and CDR2 are SGHAT and FQNNGV.

This clone appeared once. The V and J genes are TRBV30 and TRBJ1-2, with D perhaps TRBD1 (5 bases). V lost 2 bases and J 1 base, leaving 11 bases between the germline ends. Per the germline V gene, CDR1 is GTSNPN and CDR2 is SVGIG (reference sequence). This CDR3 has 14 residues. CDR3 region: CAWSPQTDNYGYTF. The CDR3 nucleotides read TGTGCCTGGAGTCCCCAGACAGATAACTATGGCTACACCTTC.

V gene TRBV18 combines with J gene TRBJ2-3; 9 bases agree with TRBD2. J was trimmed by 5 bases and V by 3 bases; bases with no gene match: 9. The CDR3 contains 16 residues. Germline loops: CDR1 KGHSH, CDR2 LQKENI. The CDR3 sequence: CASSPVPSGVVDTQYF. Here the CDR3 DNA reads TGTGCCAGCTCACCGGTGCCTAGCGGGGTGGTAGATACGCAGTATTTT.

The rearrangement uses TRBV5-1 and TRBJ2-2; 9 bases align to TRBD1. Germline CDR1 SGHRS, CDR2 YFSETQ. The CDR3 is made up of 16 amino acids. Trimming removed 0 bases from V and 2 bases from J; junction bases left unmatched: 2. The CDR3 reads CASSLGDRANTGELFF. The CDR3 DNA reads as TGCGCCAGCAGCTTGGGGGACAGGGCTAACACCGGGGAGCTGTTTTTT.

This clone was found once. The chain combines TRBV5-4 with TRBJ1-2; 8 nucleotides agree with TRBD1. Germline CDR1 SGHNT, CDR2 YYREEE (reference sequence). V lost 3 bases to trimming and J lost 8 bases; unmatched junction nucleotides: 6. This CDR3 is built from 13 residues. Written as DNA, the CDR3 is TGTGCCAGCAGCTCGCAGGGGGCTGTGGGCTACACCTTC. Amino acid sequence: CASSSQGAVGYTF.

The genes are TRBV5-1 and TRBJ1-4, with D maybe TRBD1 (5 bases). Germline assignment: CDR1 SGHRS and CDR2 YFSETQ. With 4 bases removed from V and 8 bases from J, the gap between germline ends came to 9 bases. The CDR3 runs to 12 residues. The CDR3 region is CASSRRGEKLFF. DNA of the CDR3: TGCGCCAGCAGCCGGAGGGGAGAAAAACTGTTTTTT.